A selection of T cell receptor beta chains follows, all from one sample in a study of molecular identifiers for immune sequencing clone quantification. TCRdb analysed the PCR reads with MiXCR anew, one entry per CDR3 protein. The sample carries 490,000 or so distinct CDR3 sequences, about 21% recorded once. Sequenced material: naive CD8+ T cells from blood, with Jurkat cell RNA spiked in. Source of these receptors: a human donor in good health. Some libraries in this study had Jurkat cell RNA spiked in. The CDR3 runs from the conserved cysteine through the conserved F or W. The order of the fields is J gene, V gene, CDR3 protein.

TRBJ1-2	TRBV28	CASSWAGSSYGYTF
TRBJ2-5	TRBV29-1	CSVSLPGQGATQYF
TRBJ1-1	TRBV7-3	CASSHGAGNTEAFF
TRBJ2-1	TRBV5-6	CASSLARGSVEQFF
TRBJ2-7	TRBV3-1	CASSPTALSYEQYF
TRBJ2-7	TRBV20-1	CSASYGGGNSYEQYF
TRBJ2-3	TRBV11-2	CASSGPETGVSTDTQYF
TRBJ2-3	TRBV2	CASKEEPSTDTQYF
TRBJ2-7	TRBV20-1	CSARDRSGLAGNRLYEQYF
TRBJ2-7	TRBV19	CASSIAGGSYVYEQCF
TRBJ2-1	TRBV6-1	CALKIGTSGGSSYNEQFF
TRBJ2-7	TRBV19	CASSALGVYEQYF
TRBJ1-4	TRBV28	CASSGTSGTGYGKLFF